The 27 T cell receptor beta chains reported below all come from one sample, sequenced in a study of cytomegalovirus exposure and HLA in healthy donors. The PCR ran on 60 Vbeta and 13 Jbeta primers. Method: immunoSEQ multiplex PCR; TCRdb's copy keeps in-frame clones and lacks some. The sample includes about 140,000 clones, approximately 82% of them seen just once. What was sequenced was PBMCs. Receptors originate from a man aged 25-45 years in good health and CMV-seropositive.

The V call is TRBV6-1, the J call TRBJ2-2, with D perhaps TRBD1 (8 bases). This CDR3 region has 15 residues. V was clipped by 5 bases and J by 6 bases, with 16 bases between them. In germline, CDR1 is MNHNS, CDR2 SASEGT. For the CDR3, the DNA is TGTGCCAGCAGTACTAGGACAGGGAGGGCCGGGGAGCTGTTTTTT. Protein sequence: CASSTRTGRAGELFF.

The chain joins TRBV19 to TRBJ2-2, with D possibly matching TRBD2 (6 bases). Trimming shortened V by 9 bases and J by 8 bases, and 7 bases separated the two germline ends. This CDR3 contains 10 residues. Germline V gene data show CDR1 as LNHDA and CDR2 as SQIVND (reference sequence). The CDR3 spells CASGGGELFF. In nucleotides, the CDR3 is TGTGCCAGCGGGGGAGGGGAGCTGTTTTTT.

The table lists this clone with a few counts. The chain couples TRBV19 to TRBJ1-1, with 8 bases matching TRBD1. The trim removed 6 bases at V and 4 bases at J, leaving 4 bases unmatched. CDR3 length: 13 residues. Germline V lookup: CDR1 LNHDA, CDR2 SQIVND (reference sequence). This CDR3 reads CASRAGGVTEAFF. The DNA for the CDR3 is TGTGCCAGTAGGGCAGGGGGCGTCACTGAAGCTTTCTTT.

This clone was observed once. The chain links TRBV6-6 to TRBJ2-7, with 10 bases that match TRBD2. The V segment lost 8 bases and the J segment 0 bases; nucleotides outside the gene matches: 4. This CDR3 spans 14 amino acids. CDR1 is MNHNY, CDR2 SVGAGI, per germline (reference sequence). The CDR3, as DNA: TGTGCCAGCCAACTAGCGGGGACCTCCTACGAGCAGTACTTC. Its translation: CASQLAGTSYEQYF.

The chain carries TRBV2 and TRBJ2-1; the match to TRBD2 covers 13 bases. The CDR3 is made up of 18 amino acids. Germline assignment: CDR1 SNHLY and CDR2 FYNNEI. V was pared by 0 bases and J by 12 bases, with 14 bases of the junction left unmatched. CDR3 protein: CASSEARAMGLAGTPQFF. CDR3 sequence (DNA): TGTGCCAGCAGTGAAGCGCGGGCGATGGGACTAGCGGGGACTCCGCAGTTCTTC.

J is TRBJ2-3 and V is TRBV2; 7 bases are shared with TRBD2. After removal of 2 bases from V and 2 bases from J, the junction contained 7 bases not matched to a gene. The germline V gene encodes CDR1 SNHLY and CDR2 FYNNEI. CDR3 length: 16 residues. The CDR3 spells CASSELSSGFTDTQYF. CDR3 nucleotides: TGTGCCAGCAGTGAATTATCTAGCGGATTCACAGATACGCAGTATTTT.

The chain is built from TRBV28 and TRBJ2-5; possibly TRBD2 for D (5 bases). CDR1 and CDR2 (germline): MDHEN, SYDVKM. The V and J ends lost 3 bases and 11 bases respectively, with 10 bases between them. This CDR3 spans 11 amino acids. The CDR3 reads CASSFLWEQYF. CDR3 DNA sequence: TGTGCCAGCAGTTTTCTGTGGGAGCAGTACTTC.

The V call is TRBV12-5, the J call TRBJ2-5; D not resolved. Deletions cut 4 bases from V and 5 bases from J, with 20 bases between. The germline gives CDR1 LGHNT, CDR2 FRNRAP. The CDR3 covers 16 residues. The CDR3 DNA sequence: TGTGCTAGTGGTTCCGTAAGGAGCCTTGGGTGGGAGACCCAGTACTTC. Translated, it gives CASGSVRSLGWETQYF.

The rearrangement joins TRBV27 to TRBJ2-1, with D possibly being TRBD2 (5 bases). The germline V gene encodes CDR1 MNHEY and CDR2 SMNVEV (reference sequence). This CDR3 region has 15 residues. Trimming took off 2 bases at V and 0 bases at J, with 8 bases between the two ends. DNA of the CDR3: TGTGCCAGCAGTTTACTAGGGAGCTCCTACAATGAGCAGTTCTTC. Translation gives CASSLLGSSYNEQFF.

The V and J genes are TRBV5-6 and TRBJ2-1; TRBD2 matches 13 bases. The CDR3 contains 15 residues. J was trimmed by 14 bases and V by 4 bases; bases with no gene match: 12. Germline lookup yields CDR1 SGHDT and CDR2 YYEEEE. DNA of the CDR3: TGTGCCAGCAGCGTAACTAGCGGGGGGGGTCTCTCTGAGTTCTTC. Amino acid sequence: CASSVTSGGGLSEFF.

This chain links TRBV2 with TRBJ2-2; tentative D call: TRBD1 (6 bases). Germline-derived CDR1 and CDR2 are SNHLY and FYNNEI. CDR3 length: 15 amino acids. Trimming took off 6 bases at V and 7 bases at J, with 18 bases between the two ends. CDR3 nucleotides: TGTGCCAGCAGGGTCAGCTCAACAGGGAGCGGGGAGCTGTTTTTT. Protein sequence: CASRVSSTGSGELFF. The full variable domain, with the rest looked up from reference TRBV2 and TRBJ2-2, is EPEVTQTPSHQVTQMGQEVILRCVPISNHLYFYWYRQILGQKVEFLVSFYNNEISEKSEIFDDQFSVERPDGSNFTLKIRSTKLEDSAMYFCASRVSSTGSGELFFGEGSRLTVL.

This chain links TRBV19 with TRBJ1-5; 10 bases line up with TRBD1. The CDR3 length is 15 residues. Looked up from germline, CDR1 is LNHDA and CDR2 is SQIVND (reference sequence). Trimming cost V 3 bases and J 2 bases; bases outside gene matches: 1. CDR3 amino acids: CASSIGTGGNQPQHF. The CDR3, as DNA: TGTGCCAGTAGTATTGGGACAGGGGGCAATCAGCCCCAGCATTTT.

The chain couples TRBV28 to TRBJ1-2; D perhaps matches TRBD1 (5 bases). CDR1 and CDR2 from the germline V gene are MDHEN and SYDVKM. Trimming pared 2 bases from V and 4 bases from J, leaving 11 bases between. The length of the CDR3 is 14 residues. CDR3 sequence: CASSLVGGGYGYTF. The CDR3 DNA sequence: TGTGCCAGCAGTTTAGTCGGCGGGGGCTATGGCTACACCTTC.

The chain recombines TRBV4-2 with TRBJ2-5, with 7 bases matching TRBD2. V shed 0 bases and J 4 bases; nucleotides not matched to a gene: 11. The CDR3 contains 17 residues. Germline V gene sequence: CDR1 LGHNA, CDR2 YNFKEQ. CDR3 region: CASSQEVGGDLGETQYF. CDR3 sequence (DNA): TGTGCCAGCAGCCAAGAAGTTGGGGGGGACCTAGGAGAGACCCAGTACTTC.

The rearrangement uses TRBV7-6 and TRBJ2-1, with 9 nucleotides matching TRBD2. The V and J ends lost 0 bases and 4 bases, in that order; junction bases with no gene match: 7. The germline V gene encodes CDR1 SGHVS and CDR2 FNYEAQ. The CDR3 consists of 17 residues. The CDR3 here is CASSLAVGREGYNEQFF. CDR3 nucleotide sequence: TGTGCCAGCAGCTTAGCGGTAGGGCGGGAGGGTTACAATGAGCAGTTCTTC.

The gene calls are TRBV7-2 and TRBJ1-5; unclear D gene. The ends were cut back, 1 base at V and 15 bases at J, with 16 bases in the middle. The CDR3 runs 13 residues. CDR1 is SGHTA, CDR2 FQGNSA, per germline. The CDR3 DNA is TGTGCCAGCAGCTTAGGGAGTGGCCGCCGGTGGCATTTT. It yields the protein CASSLGSGRRWHF.

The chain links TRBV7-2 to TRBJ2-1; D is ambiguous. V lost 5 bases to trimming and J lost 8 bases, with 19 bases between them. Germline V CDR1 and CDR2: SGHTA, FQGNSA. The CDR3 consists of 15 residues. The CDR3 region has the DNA TGTGCCAGCAGCCACGCGGCCTCTCAAGCTGATGAGCAGTTCTTC. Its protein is CASSHAASQADEQFF. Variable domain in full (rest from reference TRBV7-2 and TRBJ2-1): GAGVSQSPSNKVTEKGKDVELRCDPISGHTALYWYRQSLGQGLEFLIYFQGNSAPDKSGLPSDRFSAERTGGSVSTLTIQRTQQEDSAVYLCASSHAASQADEQFFGPGTRLTVL.

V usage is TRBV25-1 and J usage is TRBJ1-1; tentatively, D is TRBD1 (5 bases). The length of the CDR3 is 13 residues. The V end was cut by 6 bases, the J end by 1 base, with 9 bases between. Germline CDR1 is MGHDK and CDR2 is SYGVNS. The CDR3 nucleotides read TGTGCCAGCAGCTTCGACAGGAACACTGAAGCTTTCTTT. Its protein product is CASSFDRNTEAFF.

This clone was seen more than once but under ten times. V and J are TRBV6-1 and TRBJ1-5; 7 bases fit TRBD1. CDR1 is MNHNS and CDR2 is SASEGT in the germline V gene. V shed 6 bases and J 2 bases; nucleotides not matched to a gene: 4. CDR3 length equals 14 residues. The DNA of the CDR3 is TGTGCCAGCAGAGCCACAGGGGGCAATCAGCCCCAGCATTTT. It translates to CASRATGGNQPQHF.

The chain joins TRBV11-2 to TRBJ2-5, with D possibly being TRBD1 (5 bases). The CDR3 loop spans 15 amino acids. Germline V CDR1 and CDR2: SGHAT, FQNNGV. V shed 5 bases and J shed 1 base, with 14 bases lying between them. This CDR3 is CASSPTTGVQETQYF. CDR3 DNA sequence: TGTGCCAGCAGCCCCACTACAGGAGTCCAAGAGACCCAGTACTTC.

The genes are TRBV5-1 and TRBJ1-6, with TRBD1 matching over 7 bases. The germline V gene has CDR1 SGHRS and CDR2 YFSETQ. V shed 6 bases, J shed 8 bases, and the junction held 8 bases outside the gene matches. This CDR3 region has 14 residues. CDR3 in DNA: TGCGCCAGCACCGTACAGGGGTCCGATTCACCCCTCCACTTT. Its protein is CASTVQGSDSPLHF.

CDR3: CASSLVGSTEAFF. CDR3 DNA sequence: TGCGCCAGCAGCTTGGTTGGGAGCACTGAAGCTTTCTTT. The rearrangement joins TRBV5-1 to TRBJ1-1; the D is unclear. The germline V gene has CDR1 SGHRS and CDR2 YFSETQ. The CDR3 sequence is 13 residues long. V gave up 0 bases and J gave up 4 bases, with 7 bases separating them.

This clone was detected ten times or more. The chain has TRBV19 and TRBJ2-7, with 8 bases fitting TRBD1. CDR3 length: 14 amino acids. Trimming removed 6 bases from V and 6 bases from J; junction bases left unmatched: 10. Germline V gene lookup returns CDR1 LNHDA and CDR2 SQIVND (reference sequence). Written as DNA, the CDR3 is TGTGCCAGTAGCGAAACAGGGGGGTTAAGCGAGCAGTACTTC. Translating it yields CASSETGGLSEQYF.

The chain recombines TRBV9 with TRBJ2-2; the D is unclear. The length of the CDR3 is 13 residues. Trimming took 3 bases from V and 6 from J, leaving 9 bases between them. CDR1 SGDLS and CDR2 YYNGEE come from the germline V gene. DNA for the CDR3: TGTGCCAGCAGCGACATTCTCCCCGGGGAGCTGTTTTTT. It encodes CASSDILPGELFF.

The CDR3 region is CASSMALSGSGAKNIQYF. CDR3 nucleotide sequence: TGTGCCAGTAGTATGGCTCTTTCGGGTTCTGGAGCCAAAAACATTCAGTACTTC. The chain employs TRBV19 and TRBJ2-4, with D hard to call. The germline V gene has CDR1 LNHDA and CDR2 SQIVND (reference sequence). The CDR3 spans 18 residues. V lost 3 bases, J lost 0 bases, and 18 bases lay in between.

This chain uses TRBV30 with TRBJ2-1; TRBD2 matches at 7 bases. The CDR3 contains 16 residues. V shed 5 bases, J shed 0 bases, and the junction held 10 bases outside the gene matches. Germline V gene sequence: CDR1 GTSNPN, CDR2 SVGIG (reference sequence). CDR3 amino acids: CAWDLSGPTSYNEQFF. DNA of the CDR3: TGTGCCTGGGACCTTAGCGGGCCGACCTCCTACAATGAGCAGTTCTTC.

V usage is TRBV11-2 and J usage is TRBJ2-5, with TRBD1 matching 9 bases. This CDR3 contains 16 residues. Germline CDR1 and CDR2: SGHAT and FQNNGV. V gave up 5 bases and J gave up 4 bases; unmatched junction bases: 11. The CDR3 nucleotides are TGTGCCAGCAGCCCAGTCCCGGGACAGGGATTAGAGACCCAGTACTTC. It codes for CASSPVPGQGLETQYF.